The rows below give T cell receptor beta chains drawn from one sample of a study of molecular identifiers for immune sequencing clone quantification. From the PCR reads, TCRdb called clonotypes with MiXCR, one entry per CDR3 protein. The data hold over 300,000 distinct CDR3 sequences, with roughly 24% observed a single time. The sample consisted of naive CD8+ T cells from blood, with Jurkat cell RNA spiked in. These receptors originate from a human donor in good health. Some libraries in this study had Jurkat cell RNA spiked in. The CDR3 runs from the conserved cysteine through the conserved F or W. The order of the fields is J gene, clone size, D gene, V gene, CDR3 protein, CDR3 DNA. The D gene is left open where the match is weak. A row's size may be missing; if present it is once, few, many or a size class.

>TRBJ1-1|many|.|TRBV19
CASSRPGAQITEAFF
TGTGCCAGTAGTAGGCCCGGGGCCCAGATCACTGAAGCTTTCTTT
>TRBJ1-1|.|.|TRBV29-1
CSVAGTVNTEAFF
TGCAGCGTTGCCGGGACGGTGAACACTGAAGCTTTCTTT
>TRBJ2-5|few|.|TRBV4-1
CASSQDRGPYEETQYF
TGCGCCAGCAGCCAAGATAGGGGCCCCTACGAAGAGACCCAGTACTTC
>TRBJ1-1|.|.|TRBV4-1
CASSQEGKNTEAFF
TGCGCCAGCAGCCAAGAGGGGAAGAACACTGAAGCTTTCTTT
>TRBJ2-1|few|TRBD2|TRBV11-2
CASSLDGVGLAVDEQFF
TGTGCCAGCAGCTTAGACGGCGTGGGCCTAGCGGTCGATGAGCAGTTCTTC
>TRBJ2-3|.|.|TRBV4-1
CASSQGFWGGTDTQYF
TGCGCCAGCAGCCAAGGTTTCTGGGGGGGCACAGATACGCAGTATTTT
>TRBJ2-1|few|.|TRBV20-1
CSATQLGEQFF
TGCAGTGCTACCCAGTTAGGAGAGCAGTTCTTC
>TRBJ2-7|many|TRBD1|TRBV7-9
CASSFAGTGGEQYF
TGTGCCAGCAGCTTTGCCGGGACAGGGGGCGAGCAGTACTTC
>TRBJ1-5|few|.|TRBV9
CASSQDAGWNQPRHF
TGTGCCAGCAGCCAAGACGCGGGATGGAATCAGCCCCGGCATTTT
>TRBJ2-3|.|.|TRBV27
CASSPQGPITDTQYF
TGTGCCAGCAGCCCCCAAGGGCCCATCACAGATACGCAGTATTTT
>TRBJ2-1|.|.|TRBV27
CASRPPAGNSYNEQFF
TGTGCCAGCCGTCCCCCGGCGGGGAACTCCTACAATGAGCAGTTCTTC
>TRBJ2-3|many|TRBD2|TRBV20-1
CSAKISGRALPDTQYF
TGCAGTGCCAAAATTAGCGGGAGGGCCTTACCAGATACGCAGTATTTT
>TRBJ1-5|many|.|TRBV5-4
CASSVMGSNQPQHF
TGTGCCAGCAGTGTAATGGGGAGCAATCAGCCCCAGCATTTT
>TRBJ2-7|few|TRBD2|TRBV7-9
CASRAGLAIHEQYF
TGTGCCAGCAGAGCGGGGCTAGCGATCCACGAGCAGTACTTC
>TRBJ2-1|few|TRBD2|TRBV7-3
CASSLVGLAGGMSYNEQFF
TGTGCCAGCAGCTTAGTTGGACTAGCGGGAGGGATGTCCTACAATGAGCAGTTCTTC
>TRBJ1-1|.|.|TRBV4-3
CASSQEVWGVSTTEAFF
TGCGCCAGCAGCCAAGAGGTTTGGGGGGTGTCGACCACTGAAGCTTTCTTT
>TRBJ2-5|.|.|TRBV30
CAWSDRFQETQYF
TGTGCCTGGAGTGACAGGTTCCAAGAGACCCAGTACTTC
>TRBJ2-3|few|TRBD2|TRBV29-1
CSVEERLAGRADTQYF
TGCAGCGTTGAAGAAAGGCTAGCGGGTAGGGCAGATACGCAGTATTTT
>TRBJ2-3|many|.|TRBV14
CASSQGYGGQDTQYF
TGTGCCAGCAGCCAAGGCTATGGGGGACAAGATACGCAGTATTTT
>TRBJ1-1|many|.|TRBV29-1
CRVTVNTEAFF
TGCAGGGTGACAGTGAACACTGAAGCTTTCTTT
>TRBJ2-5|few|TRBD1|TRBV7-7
CASSRGTGQETQYF
TGTGCTAGCAGCCGAGGGACAGGGCAAGAGACCCAGTACTTC
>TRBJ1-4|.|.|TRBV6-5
CASSYKGKNEKLFF
TGTGCCAGCAGTTACAAGGGCAAGAATGAAAAACTGTTTTTT
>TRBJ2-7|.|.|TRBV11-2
CASSGPDKPTYEQYF
TGTGCCAGCAGCGGACCGGACAAACCAACCTACGAGCAGTACTTC
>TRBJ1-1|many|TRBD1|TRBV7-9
CASDRVGQGYTEAFF
TGTGCCAGCGACCGTGTGGGACAGGGGTACACTGAAGCTTTCTTT
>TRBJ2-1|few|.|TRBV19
CASSILESYNEQFF
TGTGCCAGTAGTATATTGGAGTCCTACAATGAGCAGTTCTTC
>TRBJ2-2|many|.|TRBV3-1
CASSSLLWNTGELFF
TGTGCCAGCAGCTCACTGCTCTGGAACACCGGGGAGCTGTTTTTT
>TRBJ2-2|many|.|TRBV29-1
CSASLRGWNTGELFF
TGCAGCGCCTCTCTCAGGGGATGGAACACCGGGGAGCTGTTTTTT
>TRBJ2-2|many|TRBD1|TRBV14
CATATGEYTGELFF
TGTGCCACCGCGACAGGGGAGTACACCGGGGAGCTGTTTTTT
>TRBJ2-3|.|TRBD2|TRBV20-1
CSARGRLAGETYTDTQYF
TGCAGTGCTAGAGGTCGACTAGCGGGCGAGACCTACACAGATACGCAGTATTTT
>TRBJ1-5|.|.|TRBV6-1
CASTSPRTGRIRAQHF
TGTGCCAGCACCTCCCCCCGCACAGGACGGATTCGGGCCCAGCATTTT
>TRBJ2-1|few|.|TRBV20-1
CSARDRWGGLYNEQFF
TGCAGTGCTAGAGATCGGTGGGGGGGCCTCTACAATGAGCAGTTCTTC
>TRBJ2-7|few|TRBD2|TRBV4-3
CASSQDHATSGPYEQYF
TGCGCCAGCAGCCAAGATCATGCCACTAGCGGGCCCTACGAGCAGTACTTC
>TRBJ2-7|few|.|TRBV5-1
CASSEGSNFRYEQYF
TGCGCCAGCAGCGAAGGTTCGAATTTTCGCTACGAGCAGTACTTC
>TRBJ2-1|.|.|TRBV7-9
CASSFIAGMQFF
TGTGCCAGCAGCTTTATAGCCGGGATGCAGTTCTTC
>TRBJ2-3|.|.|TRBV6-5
CASSYGRTSTDTQYF
TGTGCCAGCAGTTACGGGAGAACTAGCACAGATACGCAGTATTTT
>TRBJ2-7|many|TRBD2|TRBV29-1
CSVEDGGVYEQYF
TGCAGCGTTGAGGACGGGGGGGTGTACGAGCAGTACTTC
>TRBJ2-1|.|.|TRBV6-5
CATATYYNEQLF
TGTGCCACAGCAACCTACTACAATGAGCAGCTCTTC
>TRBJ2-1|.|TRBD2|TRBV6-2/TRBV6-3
CASTYGSGSYEQFF
TGTGCCAGCACCTATGGCAGCGGGAGCTATGAGCAGTTCTTC
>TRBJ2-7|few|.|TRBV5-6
CASSLVRSSSYEQYF
TGTGCCAGCAGCTTGGTTCGTTCAAGCTCCTACGAGCAGTACTTC
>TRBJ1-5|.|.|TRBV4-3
CASSPPHHGNQPQHF
TGCGCCAGCAGCCCCCCCCATCATGGCAATCAGCCCCAGCATTTT
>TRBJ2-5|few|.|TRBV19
CASRPTTGSQETQYF
TGTGCCAGTAGGCCTACCACAGGATCCCAAGAGACCCAGTACTTC
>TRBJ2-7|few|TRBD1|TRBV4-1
CASSQDRGTGVYEQYF
TGCGCCAGCAGCCAAGATCGCGGGACAGGGGTCTACGAGCAGTACTTC
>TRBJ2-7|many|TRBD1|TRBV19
CASGSGTGDEQYF
TGTGCCAGTGGGTCCGGGACAGGGGACGAGCAGTACTTC
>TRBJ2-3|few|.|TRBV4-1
CASSQDPGGSGYTDTQYF
TGCGCCAGCAGCCAAGATCCAGGGGGTAGCGGTTACACAGATACGCAGTATTTT
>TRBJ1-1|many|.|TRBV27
CASRGGANTEAFF
TGTGCCAGTAGAGGAGGGGCGAACACTGAAGCTTTCTTT
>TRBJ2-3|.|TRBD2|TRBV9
CASSVASGGADTQYF
TGTGCCAGCAGCGTAGCAAGCGGGGGGGCAGATACGCAGTATTTT
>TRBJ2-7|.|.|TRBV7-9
CASSLTGQGPYEQYF
TGTGCCAGCAGCCTAACAGGGCAGGGGCCCTACGAGCAGTACTTC
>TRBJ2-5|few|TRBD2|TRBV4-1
CASSQLAGDQETQYF
TGCGCCAGCAGCCAACTAGCGGGAGACCAAGAGACCCAGTACTTC
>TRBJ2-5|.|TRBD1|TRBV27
CASSSRTTGSETQYF
TGTGCCAGCAGTTCACGTACGACAGGGTCAGAGACCCAGTACTTC
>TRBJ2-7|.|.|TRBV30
CAWSGLISSYEQYF
TGTGCCTGGAGTGGTTTAATCAGCTCCTACGAGCAGTACTTC
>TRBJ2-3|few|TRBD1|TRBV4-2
CASSQGTNRGLIDTQYF
TGTGCCAGCAGCCAAGGGACCAACAGGGGGCTGATAGATACGCAGTATTTT
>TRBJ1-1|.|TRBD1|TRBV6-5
CASSYSRGTGMEAFF
TGTGCCAGCAGTTACTCTAGGGGGACAGGGATGGAGGCTTTCTTT
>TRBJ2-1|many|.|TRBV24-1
CATRGTGGEQFF
TGTGCCACCAGAGGCACCGGGGGTGAGCAGTTCTTC
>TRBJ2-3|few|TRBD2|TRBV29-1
CSVEDHREGMRGGDTQYF
TGCAGCGTTGAAGATCATCGTGAGGGGATGCGGGGGGGAGATACGCAGTATTTT